The clone carrying this TCR beta chain was seen a few times. The antigen is not known. The data were obtained in a study of T cell repertoires in cytomegalovirus infection. Study information: Recently identified HLA-C-restricted CMV epitopes were among the peptides used. Study-level points and caveats: Summed frequency of public TCR beta families distinguished CMV carriers with the relevant HLA.

The V end lost 1 base, the J end lost 5 bases, and 9 bases lay between the germline ends. The germline V gene encodes CDR1 SEHNR and CDR2 FQNEAQ (reference sequence). This CDR3 is 13 amino acids long. A single record per CDR3 protein comes from TCRdb applying MiXCR to the reads. The table shows just under 500,000 distinct CDR3 sequences, with 33% occurring only once. The material sequenced was cultured PBMCs, taken from culture after CMV antigen stimulation. This chain joins TRBV7-9 and TRBJ2-7, with no clear D. The receptor comes from a human donor in good health (CMV status not recorded). Some clones in this sample may be carry-over from other donors' samples. CDR3 sequence: CASSLVGADEQYV. The DNA for the CDR3 is TGTGCCAGCAGCTTAGTTGGCGCAGACGAGCAGTACGTC.